This TCR beta chain appears in the sequencing data of a study of T cells after yellow fever vaccination. CDR1 and CDR2 from the germline V gene are SGHDT and YYEEEE. The CDR3 is 15 amino acids. Between the trimmed V and J ends, which lost 0 bases and 2 bases, there was a span of 6 bases. TCRdb used MiXCR to reprocess the 5' RACE reads, holding one entry per CDR3 protein. The sample includes 200,000 to 300,000 distinct CDR3 sequences, 10% to 15% seen only once; the top ten take about 0.54%. The V gene is TRBV5-6, the J gene TRBJ2-6; D is uncertain. The sequences come from CD4+ T cells sorted from PBMCs, collected 45 days after the yellow fever booster vaccination. The sequence derives from a man younger than 40 who received the YFV17D yellow fever vaccine. Here the CDR3 reads CASSLALTGANVLTF. The CDR3 DNA reads TGTGCCAGCAGCTTGGCCCTAACTGGGGCCAACGTCCTGACTTTC.